The clone carrying this T cell receptor beta chain was counted a single time. The antigen remains undetermined. The data were taken from a study of T cell responses to AZD1222 COVID-19 vaccine. This CDR3 region has 15 residues. Trimming stripped 0 bases from V and 1 base from J, with 9 bases between. From germline, CDR1 is MNHNS and CDR2 SASEGT. Profiling relied on immunoSEQ multiplex PCR, and the TCRdb table lists in-frame clones only, not all of them. The sample records roughly 180,000 clones, around 95% being singletons. Study-wide findings and caveats: Spike-wide coverage was observed for vaccine-associated CD4 TCRs, with dominant responses at 160-218 and 743-854. At baseline, just six AZD1222 recipients tested seropositive.

Sequenced material: peripheral blood, taken on day 0 of AZD1222 vaccination. The V and J genes are TRBV6-1 and TRBJ1-1; D gene unclear. This clonotype was sampled from an adult in good health. The CDR3 coding sequence is TGTGCCAGCAGTGAAGCGTGGGCAGGGAACACTGAAGCTTTCTTT. Protein product: CASSEAWAGNTEAFF.